One and the same sample provided the 11 T cell receptor delta chains below, sequenced in a study of gamma-delta chains in newborns, infants, children. TCRdb called clones from the reads again using CATT. The data contain just under 5,000 delta-chain clones, about 3% of them singletons. The sequencing sample was made of blood. The receptors come from a child who was a newborn, infant or young child, either healthy, febrile or measles-vaccinated (not recorded which).

This clone was counted a few times. The junction departs from the called germline gene at one end, perhaps through a read error. Other nucleotide sequences from this sample produce the same CDR3. This chain uses TRDV2 with TRDJ1, with 7 bases matching TRDD3. The CDR3 length is 14 residues. Germline assignment: CDR1 GEAIGNYY and CDR2 EKD. CDR3 nucleotides: TGCGCCTGTGACACCCTGGGGATAAGGGATAAACTCATCTTT. It specifies CACDTLGIRDKLIF.

This clone was found a few times. V usage is TRDV2 and J usage is TRDJ3, with 7 bases fitting TRDD3. Germline values: CDR1 GEAIGNYY, CDR2 EKD. V lost 2 bases, J lost 0 bases, and 6 bases stayed unmatched. The CDR3 runs 18 residues. For the CDR3, the DNA is TGTGCCTGTGACAATACTGGGGCCAGCTCCTGGGACACCCGACAGATGTTTTTC. Residues: CACDNTGASSWDTRQMFF.

This clone was picked up a small number of times. The chain joins TRDV2 to TRDJ3; TRDD3 matches at 10 bases. This CDR3 spans 17 amino acids. CDR1 and CDR2 from the germline V gene are GEAIGNYY and EKD. J was trimmed by 3 bases and V by 3 bases; bases with no gene match: 4. The CDR3 protein is CACDGLGDYWDTRQMFF. The CDR3 DNA is TGTGCCTGTGACGGACTGGGGGATTACTGGGACACCCGACAGATGTTTTTC.

This clone occurred a few times. This sequence may be a read error, since a much larger clone differs from it by one base. Different DNA sequences within this sample yield the same CDR3. The V gene is TRDV2, the J gene TRDJ2; the match to TRDD3 covers 10 bases. The CDR3 consists of 17 residues. J was trimmed by 0 bases and V by 1 base; bases with no gene match: 4. Germline values: CDR1 GEAIGNYY, CDR2 EKD. CDR3 in DNA: TGTGCCTGTGACACACTGGGGGATGGAGCTTTGACAGCACAACTCTTCTTT. This gives the protein CACDTLGDGALTAQLFF.

This clone is medium-sized in the sample. The chain is built from TRDV2 and TRDJ2; 9 bases fit TRDD3. This CDR3 has 16 amino acids. With V trimmed by 0 bases and J by 1 base, 2 bases remained unmatched. Germline CDR1 reads GEAIGNYY; CDR2 reads EKD. The CDR3 loop reads CACDTVGDILTAQLFF. The CDR3, as DNA: TGTGCCTGTGACACCGTGGGGGATATTTTGACAGCACAACTCTTCTTT.

In this sample, this clone is large. The same CDR3 can be traced to other DNA sequences in this sample. The rearrangement links TRDV2 to TRDJ3; 9 bases are shared with TRDD3. Germline V CDR1 and CDR2: GEAIGNYY, EKD. There are 17 residues in the CDR3. Losses at the gene ends were 1 base for V and 0 bases for J; bases not matched to a gene: 0. The CDR3 bases are TGTGCCTGTGACACTGGGGGATACTCCTGGGACACCCGACAGATGTTTTTC. It yields the protein CACDTGGYSWDTRQMFF.

This rearrangement joins TRDV1 to TRDJ1; D may be TRDD2 (5 bases). The germline V gene has CDR1 TSWWSYY and CDR2 QGS. Deletions cut 3 bases from V and 1 base from J, with 24 bases between. The CDR3 loop spans 19 amino acids. CDR3 in amino acids: CALGEPAGLQGAATDKLIF. The CDR3, as DNA: TGTGCTCTTGGGGAGCCCGCCGGCCTTCAAGGTGCGGCCACCGATAAACTCATCTTT.

This chain links TRDV2 with TRDJ3; 12 nucleotides agree with TRDD3. CDR1 GEAIGNYY and CDR2 EKD come from the germline V gene. This CDR3 is built from 21 residues. V dropped 3 bases and J dropped 1; count of bases not matched to a gene: 12. CDR3 region: CACDPAGGYAYHSWDTRQMFF. CDR3 nucleotide sequence: TGTGCCTGTGACCCGGCTGGGGGATACGCCTACCATTCCTGGGACACCCGACAGATGTTTTTC.

The V and J genes are TRDV1 and TRDJ1; D is undetermined. Looked up from germline, CDR1 is TSWWSYY and CDR2 is QGS. The V and J ends lost 1 base and 0 bases respectively, with 9 bases between them. The CDR3 loop spans 15 amino acids. CDR3 in amino acids: CALGEPVAYTDKLIF. The CDR3 DNA sequence: TGTGCTCTTGGGGAACCGGTTGCGTACACCGATAAACTCATCTTT.

This clone was seen a few times. The CDR3 DNA reads TGTGCTCTTGGGGAACTAAAGATTCTGGGGGATACGTTGACAGCACAACTCTTCTTT. Translated, it gives CALGELKILGDTLTAQLFF. This sequence joins TRDV1 and TRDJ2, with TRDD3 matching 12 bases. This CDR3 is 19 amino acids long. V dropped 0 bases and J dropped 2; count of bases not matched to a gene: 7. Germline loops: CDR1 TSWWSYY, CDR2 QGS.

The J gene is TRDJ3, the V gene TRDV2, with TRDD3 matching over 9 bases. V trimming: 2 bases; J trimming: 0 bases; junction bases outside the gene matches: 7. The CDR3 length is 19 residues. Germline CDR1 reads GEAIGNYY; CDR2 reads EKD. The CDR3 region has the DNA TGTGCCTGTGACAAAAATTACTGGGGGAGCTCCTGGGACACCCGACAGATGTTTTTC. Protein: CACDKNYWGSSWDTRQMFF.